Below are 29 T cell receptor beta chains sequenced from a single sample in a study of T cells after yellow fever vaccination. TCRdb itself ran the 5' RACE reads through MiXCR, one entry per CDR3 protein. The sample has about 370,000 distinct CDR3 sequences; under 14% are singletons. Sequenced material: PBMCs, taken on the day of the first yellow fever vaccination. Receptors were obtained from a young man who received the YFV17D yellow fever vaccine.

The table lists this clonotype with a few counts. The chain combines TRBV13 with TRBJ1-2; D is possibly TRBD1 (6 bases). The germline V and J ends were trimmed by 4 bases and 3 bases, with 24 bases remaining between them. This CDR3 is 18 amino acids long. Germline CDR1 and CDR2: PRHDT and FYEKMQ (reference sequence). The DNA of the CDR3 is TGTGCCAGCAGCTCAAGGCGCCAGGGGACCGTGGGCTACTATGGCTACACCTTC. This translates into CASSSRRQGTVGYYGYTF.

The chain uses TRBV4-3 and TRBJ2-5, with D maybe TRBD1 (5 bases). Trimming took off 0 bases at V and 5 bases at J, with 16 bases between the two ends. The CDR3 runs to 16 residues. Germline-derived CDR1 and CDR2 are LGHNA and YSLEER. The DNA of the CDR3 is TGCGCCAGCAGCCAAGATTTGTTTGGGGCAGGGGAGACCCAGTACTTC. Its translation: CASSQDLFGAGETQYF.

In its sample, this clonotype was seen a few times. The chain links TRBV6-5 to TRBJ1-6; D remains ambiguous. Trimming removed 2 bases from V and 8 bases from J, with 7 bases in between. The CDR3 is made up of 13 amino acids. The germline V gene has CDR1 MNHEY and CDR2 SVGAGI. This chain's CDR3 is CASSYDRDSPLHF. DNA of the CDR3: TGTGCCAGCAGTTACGATCGGGATTCACCCCTCCACTTT.

In this sample, this clonotype turned up many times. CDR3 coding DNA: TGTGCCAGCAGCTTGCTAAACAGAAACTATGGCTACACCTTC. Translating gives CASSLLNRNYGYTF. The rearrangement joins TRBV5-6 to TRBJ1-2; no reliable D call. Germline lookup yields CDR1 SGHDT and CDR2 YYEEEE. The ends were cut back, 1 base at V and 2 bases at J, with 9 bases in the middle. This CDR3 spans 14 amino acids.

This clonotype appeared a few times. The chain combines TRBV30 with TRBJ2-5; the D is unclear. Between the trimmed V and J ends, which lost 5 bases and 2 bases, there was a span of 12 bases. CDR3 length equals 13 residues. Looked up from germline, CDR1 is GTSNPN and CDR2 is SVGIG (reference sequence). CDR3 in amino acids: CAWGSGLQETQYF. The CDR3 DNA follows: TGTGCCTGGGGGTCGGGCTTGCAAGAGACCCAGTACTTC.

In this sample, this clonotype turned up a few times. The rearrangement uses TRBV20-1 and TRBJ2-3; D call uncertain. V shed 0 bases and J shed 0 bases, with 4 bases lying between them. This CDR3 has 13 amino acids. Per the germline V gene, CDR1 is DFQATT and CDR2 is SNEGSKA (reference sequence). The chain's CDR3 is CSARDESTDTQYF. The CDR3 DNA follows: TGCAGTGCTAGAGACGAAAGCACAGATACGCAGTATTTT.

This clonotype has more than one count but fewer than ten. The V gene is TRBV5-1, the J gene TRBJ2-1, with a possible D match to TRBD2 (5 bases). The CDR3 totals 15 residues. V lost 0 bases to trimming and J lost 6 bases, with 13 bases between them. Per germline, CDR1 SGHRS and CDR2 YFSETQ. The CDR3 DNA follows: TGCGCCAGCAGCTTGGCCGTTGTGGGAGCCAATGAGCAGTTCTTC. It encodes CASSLAVVGANEQFF.

In this sample, this clonotype turned up a few times. The V call is TRBV20-1, the J call TRBJ1-5, with TRBD1 as a possible D gene (5 bases). CDR1 is DFQATT and CDR2 is SNEGSKA in the germline V gene (reference sequence). The V end lost 6 bases, the J end lost 0 bases, and 15 bases lay between the germline ends. There are 15 residues in the CDR3. As DNA, the CDR3 is TGCAGTGCCCTCCTGGGGACGGATAGCAATCAGCCCCAGCATTTT. Encoded protein: CSALLGTDSNQPQHF.

This chain's CDR3 is CAWSGGSSYEQYF. In nucleotides, the CDR3 is TGTGCCTGGAGTGGAGGTAGCTCCTACGAGCAGTACTTC. The rearrangement joins TRBV30 to TRBJ2-7; no firm D call. CDR1 GTSNPN and CDR2 SVGIG come from the germline V gene (reference sequence). The CDR3 has 13 amino acids. V gave up 1 base and J gave up 0 bases, with 7 bases separating them.

The J gene is TRBJ1-1, the V gene TRBV12-3 or TRBV12-4; TRBD1 is a possible D gene (6 bases). Deletions cut 2 bases from V and 0 bases from J, with 13 bases between. The CDR3 totals 16 residues. The CDR3 region is CASSLQGIPMNTEAFF. The CDR3 coding sequence is TGTGCCAGCAGTTTACAGGGGATCCCTATGAACACTGAAGCTTTCTTT.

This clonotype occurred once. The V gene is TRBV5-1, the J gene TRBJ1-1, with 8 bases fitting TRBD1. V dropped 2 bases and J dropped 5; count of bases not matched to a gene: 5. This CDR3 region has 14 residues. Germline CDR1 SGHRS, CDR2 YFSETQ. DNA for the CDR3: TGCGCCAGCAGCTTCCAGGGGGCGCGTACTGAAGCTTTCTTT. Amino acids: CASSFQGARTEAFF.

The chain joins TRBV9 to TRBJ1-1, with 7 bases that match TRBD1. Germline loops: CDR1 SGDLS, CDR2 YYNGEE. V shed 2 bases and J 2 bases; nucleotides not matched to a gene: 3. The CDR3 extends over 14 amino acids. The CDR3 sequence: CASSVGTVNTEAFF. The CDR3, as DNA: TGTGCCAGCAGCGTGGGGACAGTAAACACTGAAGCTTTCTTT.

The V call is TRBV5-6, the J call TRBJ2-3, with 7 bases aligning to TRBD1. Germline CDR1 is SGHDT and CDR2 is YYEEEE. V lost 5 bases to trimming and J lost 3 bases; unmatched junction nucleotides: 3. This CDR3 has 13 amino acids. The CDR3 is CASRTGETDTQYF. The CDR3 DNA sequence: TGTGCCAGCAGAACAGGGGAAACAGATACGCAGTATTTT.

This clonotype appeared many times. The chain employs TRBV3-1 and TRBJ1-1, with D uncertain. Trimming shortened V by 4 bases and J by 7 bases, and 7 bases separated the two germline ends. Germline CDR1 LGHDT, CDR2 YNNKEL (reference sequence). The CDR3 is 11 residues long. The CDR3 sequence is CASSRLDEAFF. The CDR3 DNA reads TGTGCCAGCAGCCGCCTGGATGAAGCTTTCTTT.

The chain employs TRBV20-1 and TRBJ2-2; D is uncertain. The CDR3 runs 14 residues. CDR1 and CDR2 (germline): DFQATT, SNEGSKA (reference sequence). V was shortened by 5 bases and J by 0 bases, with 10 bases between the two germline ends. The CDR3 coding sequence is TGCAGTGCTCCGCCGCCCACGAACACCGGGGAGCTGTTTTTT. This encodes CSAPPPTNTGELFF.

This clonotype was recorded at least ten times. The rearrangement joins TRBV25-1 to TRBJ1-5, with D possibly TRBD1 on 5 matching bases. Trimming pared 3 bases from V and 5 bases from J, leaving 14 bases between. The CDR3 is 15 amino acids. Germline V lookup: CDR1 MGHDK, CDR2 SYGVNS. The DNA of the CDR3 is TGTGCCAGCAGTGATAGTGGGGGGGGGGATCAGCCCCAGCATTTT. Amino acid sequence: CASSDSGGGDQPQHF.

This clonotype was detected only a few times. The V and J genes are TRBV14 and TRBJ2-7, with 11 bases that match TRBD2. Germline CDR1 is SGHDN and CDR2 is FVKESK. This CDR3 is built from 16 residues. The J segment lost 2 bases and the V segment lost 2 bases, leaving 5 bases of the junction unmatched. CDR3: CASSQSTSGGPYEQYV. The CDR3 region has the DNA TGTGCCAGCAGCCAATCTACTAGCGGGGGACCCTACGAGCAGTACGTC.

This clonotype was seen at least ten times. V and J are TRBV5-1 and TRBJ2-5; D may be TRBD1 (7 bases). V dropped 4 bases and J dropped 5 bases, with 12 bases sitting between them. This CDR3 has 13 amino acids. CDR1 and CDR2 from the germline V gene are SGHRS and YFSETQ. The CDR3 DNA is TGCGCCAGCAGCATTCAGGGGGGCGAGACCCAGTACTTC. Translated, it gives CASSIQGGETQYF.

This chain joins TRBV19 and TRBJ2-3; D possibly corresponds to TRBD1 (6 bases). The CDR3 contains 15 residues. V lost 8 bases, J lost 4 bases, and 19 bases lay in between. Germline-derived CDR1 and CDR2 are LNHDA and SQIVND (reference sequence). The CDR3 is CASAAGTLIPDTQYF. CDR3 coding DNA: TGTGCCAGTGCAGCAGGGACACTAATCCCAGATACGCAGTATTTT.

This clonotype was recorded a few times. The CDR3 DNA reads TGTGCCAGCAGCATGGGACAGTTACATGGCTACACCTTC. Translated: CASSMGQLHGYTF. V usage is TRBV2 and J usage is TRBJ1-2; 7 nucleotides agree with TRBD1. V shed 6 bases, J shed 6 bases, and the junction held 7 bases outside the gene matches. Germline CDR1 is SNHLY and CDR2 is FYNNEI. CDR3 length: 13 residues.

The chain uses TRBV28 and TRBJ1-6; 7 positions match TRBD1. Losses at the gene ends were 6 bases for V and 14 bases for J; bases not matched to a gene: 13. Germline V CDR1 and CDR2: MDHEN, SYDVKM. This CDR3 spans 14 amino acids. CDR3 region: CASSSGQAGRTLHF. CDR3 coding DNA: TGTGCCAGCAGCTCCGGACAGGCCGGGAGGACCCTCCACTTT.

The V and J genes are TRBV25-1 and TRBJ2-7; D may be TRBD1 (5 bases). CDR1 and CDR2 from the germline V gene are MGHDK and SYGVNS. This CDR3 region has 15 residues. V was cut by 0 bases and J by 2 bases, with 11 bases left in between. The CDR3 sequence: CASSEYLGPTYEQYF. DNA of the CDR3: TGTGCCAGCAGTGAATACTTGGGGCCTACCTACGAGCAGTACTTC.

This clonotype has only one observation. The DNA for the CDR3 is TGTGCCACCAGTGACTGGGGACAGGCAATCAATCAGCCCCAGCATTTT. Residues: CATSDWGQAINQPQHF. The V gene is TRBV24-1, the J gene TRBJ1-5; 8 bases are shared with TRBD1. The germline V gene has CDR1 KGHDR and CDR2 SFDVKD. The length of the CDR3 is 16 residues. The trim removed 4 bases at V and 3 bases at J, leaving 7 bases unmatched.

The rearrangement uses TRBV20-1 and TRBJ1-6; no clear D gene. Germline CDR1 DFQATT, CDR2 SNEGSKA (reference sequence). V lost 1 base and J lost 3, with 7 bases in between. The CDR3 contains 14 residues. In DNA form, the CDR3 reads TGCAGTGCTAGAGGCTGGGTCTATAATTCACCCCTCCACTTT. It translates to CSARGWVYNSPLHF.

This clonotype was seen a few times. The V and J genes are TRBV5-1 and TRBJ2-1, with D perhaps matching TRBD1 or TRBD2 (6 bases each). This CDR3 is built from 16 residues. Trimming removed 0 bases from V and 8 bases from J, with 18 bases in between. CDR1 and CDR2 from the germline V gene are SGHRS and YFSETQ. The CDR3 DNA sequence: TGCGCCAGCAGCTTGGCCGAGGGGGGCCGTTCGGATGAGCAGTTCTTC. Amino acid sequence: CASSLAEGGRSDEQFF.

Comments on this clonotype: The junction does not match germline at one end; this may be a read error. The chain recombines TRBV28 with TRBJ2-1; either TRBD1 or TRBD2 may supply D (6 bases each). CDR1 is MDHEN and CDR2 is SYDVKM in the germline V gene. This CDR3 has 16 residues. This CDR3 reads CTSSFVGGLKYNEQFF. CDR3 in DNA: TGTACCAGCAGTTTCGTTGGGGGGCTAAAATACAATGAGCAGTTCTTC.

In its sample, this clonotype was seen many times. The J gene is TRBJ1-4, the V gene TRBV4-3; D gene uncertain. The CDR3 is 15 residues long. Looked up from germline, CDR1 is LGHNA and CDR2 is YSLEER. The V end was cut by 0 bases, the J end by 8 bases, with 13 bases between. This CDR3 reads CASSQEAEVGEKLFF. As DNA, the CDR3 is TGCGCCAGCAGCCAAGAGGCGGAAGTCGGGGAAAAACTGTTTTTT.

The chain has TRBV4-3 and TRBJ1-1, with D unclear. Trimming took 0 bases from V and 9 from J, leaving 8 bases between them. The CDR3 runs to 12 residues. The germline V gene has CDR1 LGHNA and CDR2 YSLEER. The CDR3 reads CASSQESEKAFF. Here the CDR3 DNA reads TGCGCCAGCAGCCAAGAATCAGAGAAAGCTTTCTTT.

This clonotype was found a few times. The chain is built from TRBV27 and TRBJ1-2; tentatively, D is TRBD1 (5 bases). The CDR3 totals 11 residues. The V and J ends lost 4 bases and 9 bases respectively, with 9 bases between them. Germline V CDR1 and CDR2: MNHEY, SMNVEV (reference sequence). CDR3 sequence: CASSSGGSYTF. In DNA, the CDR3 is TGTGCCAGCAGTTCCGGGGGGAGCTACACCTTC.